Below are 2 T cell receptor beta chains sequenced from a single sample in a study of human T cells and chemical hapten exposure. TCRdb called the RACE reads again in MiXCR, with one record for every CDR3 protein. The data show about 100,000 distinct CDR3 sequences, about 10% seen once. Time point here: patch test 1, 2 weeks after DPC sensitization. Specified treatment: therapeutic diphenylcyclopropenone sensitization with weekly scalp DPC. The specimen comprised whole blood, sampled in connection with sensitization to the hapten diphenylcyclopropenone (DPC). The receptors originated from a middle-aged woman with alopecia areata. Some clones in this sample may be carry-over from other donors' samples.

A few counts support this clonotype. This chain connects TRBV12-5 to TRBJ2-2; D gene unclear. V gave up 5 bases and J gave up 1 base, with 2 bases separating them. The CDR3 totals 12 residues. Germline loops: CDR1 LGHNT, CDR2 FRNRAP. Here the CDR3 reads CASGVNTGELFF. CDR3 coding DNA: TGTGCTAGTGGTGTGAACACCGGGGAGCTGTTTTTT.

The chain links TRBV14 to TRBJ2-3, with TRBD2 as a possible D gene (5 bases). Per the germline V gene, CDR1 is SGHDN and CDR2 is FVKESK. This CDR3 comprises 13 residues. V was cut by 4 bases and J by 4 bases, with 9 bases left in between. CDR3: CASSLAGADTQYF. The CDR3 bases are TGTGCCAGCAGCCTGGCGGGTGCAGATACGCAGTATTTT.